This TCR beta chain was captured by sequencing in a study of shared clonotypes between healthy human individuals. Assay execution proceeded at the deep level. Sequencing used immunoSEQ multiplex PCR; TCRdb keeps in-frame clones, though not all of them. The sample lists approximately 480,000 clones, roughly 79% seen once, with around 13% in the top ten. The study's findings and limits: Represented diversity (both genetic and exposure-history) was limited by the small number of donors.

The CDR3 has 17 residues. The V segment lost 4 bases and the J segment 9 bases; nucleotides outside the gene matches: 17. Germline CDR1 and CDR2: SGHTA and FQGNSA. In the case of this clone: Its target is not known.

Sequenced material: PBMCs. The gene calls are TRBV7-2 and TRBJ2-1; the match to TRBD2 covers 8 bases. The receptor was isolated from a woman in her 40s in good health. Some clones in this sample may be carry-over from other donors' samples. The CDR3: CASSSLLGGPSGPEQFF. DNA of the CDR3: TGTGCCAGCAGCTCCCTTTTGGGGGGACCTAGCGGGCCTGAGCAGTTCTTC.